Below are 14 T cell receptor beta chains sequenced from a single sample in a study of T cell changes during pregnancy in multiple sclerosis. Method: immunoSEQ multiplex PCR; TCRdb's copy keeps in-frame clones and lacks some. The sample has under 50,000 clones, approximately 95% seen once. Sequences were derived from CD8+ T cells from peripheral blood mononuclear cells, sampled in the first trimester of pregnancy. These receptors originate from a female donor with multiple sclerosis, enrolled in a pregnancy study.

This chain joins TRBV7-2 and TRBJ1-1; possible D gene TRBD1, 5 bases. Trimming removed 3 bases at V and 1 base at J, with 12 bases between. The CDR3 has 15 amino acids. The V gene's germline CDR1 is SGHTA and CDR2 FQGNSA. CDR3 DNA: TGTGCCAGCAGCTTCTATGACAGACCGAACACTGAAGCTTTCTTT. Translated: CASSFYDRPNTEAFF.

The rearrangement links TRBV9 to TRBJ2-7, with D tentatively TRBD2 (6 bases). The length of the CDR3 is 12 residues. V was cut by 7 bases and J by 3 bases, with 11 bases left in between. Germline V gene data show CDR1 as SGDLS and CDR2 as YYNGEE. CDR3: CASGTGVYEQYF. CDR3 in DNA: TGTGCCAGCGGGACTGGGGTCTACGAGCAGTACTTC.

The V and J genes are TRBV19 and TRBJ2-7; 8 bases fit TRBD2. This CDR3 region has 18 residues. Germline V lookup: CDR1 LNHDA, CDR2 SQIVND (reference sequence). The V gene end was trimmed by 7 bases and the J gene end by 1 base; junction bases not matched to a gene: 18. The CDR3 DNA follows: TGTGCCAGTATGGGGGACGGAGCGGGAGACGGGTATTCCTACGAGCAGTACTTC. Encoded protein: CASMGDGAGDGYSYEQYF.

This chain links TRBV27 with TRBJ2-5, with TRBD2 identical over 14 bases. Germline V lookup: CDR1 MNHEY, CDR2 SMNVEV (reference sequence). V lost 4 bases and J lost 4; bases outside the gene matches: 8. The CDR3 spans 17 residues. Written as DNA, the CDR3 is TGTGCCAGCAGTTCTCCCCTGGGACTAGCGGGAGTAGAGACCCAGTACTTC. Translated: CASSSPLGLAGVETQYF.

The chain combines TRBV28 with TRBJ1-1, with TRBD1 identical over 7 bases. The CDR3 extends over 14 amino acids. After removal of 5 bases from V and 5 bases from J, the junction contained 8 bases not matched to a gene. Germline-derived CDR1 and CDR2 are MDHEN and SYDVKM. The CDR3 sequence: CASSPGQLKTEAFF. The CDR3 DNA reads TGTGCCAGCAGTCCGGGACAGCTAAAAACTGAAGCTTTCTTT.

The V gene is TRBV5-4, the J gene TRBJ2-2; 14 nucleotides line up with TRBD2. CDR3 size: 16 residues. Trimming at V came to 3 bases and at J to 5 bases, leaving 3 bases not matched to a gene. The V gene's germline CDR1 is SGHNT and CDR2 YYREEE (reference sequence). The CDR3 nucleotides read TGTGCCAGCAGCTGGGGGACTAGCGGGAGTACCGGGGAGCTGTTTTTT. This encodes CASSWGTSGSTGELFF. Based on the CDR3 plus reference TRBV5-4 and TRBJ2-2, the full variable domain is ETGVTQSPTHLIKTRGQQVTLRCSSQSGHNTVSWYQQALGQGPQFIFQYYREEENGRGNFPPRFSGLQFPNYSSELNVNALELDDSALYLCASSWGTSGSTGELFFGEGSRLTVL.

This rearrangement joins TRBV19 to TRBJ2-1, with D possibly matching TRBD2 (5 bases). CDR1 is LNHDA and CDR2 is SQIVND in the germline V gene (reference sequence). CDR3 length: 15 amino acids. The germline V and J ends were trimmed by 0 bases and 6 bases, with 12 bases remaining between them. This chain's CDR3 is CASSIDASSRNEQFF. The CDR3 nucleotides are TGTGCCAGTAGTATAGATGCTAGCTCCCGCAATGAGCAGTTCTTC.

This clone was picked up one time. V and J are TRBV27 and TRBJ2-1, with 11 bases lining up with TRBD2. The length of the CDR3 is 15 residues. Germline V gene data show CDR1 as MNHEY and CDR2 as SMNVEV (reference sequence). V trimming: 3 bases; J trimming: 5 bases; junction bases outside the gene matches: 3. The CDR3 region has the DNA TGTGCCAGCAGTTTTAGCGGGAGGGCCGACAATGAGCAGTTCTTC. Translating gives CASSFSGRADNEQFF.

The CDR3 bases are TGCGCCAGCAGCCAAGCCCCTAGCGGATACTCCTACAATGAGCAGTTCTTC. Its translation is CASSQAPSGYSYNEQFF. The V and J genes are TRBV4-1 and TRBJ2-1; TRBD2 matches at 7 bases. CDR3 size: 17 residues. V trimming: 1 base; J trimming: 0 bases; junction bases outside the gene matches: 6. Germline values: CDR1 MGHRA, CDR2 YSYEKL.

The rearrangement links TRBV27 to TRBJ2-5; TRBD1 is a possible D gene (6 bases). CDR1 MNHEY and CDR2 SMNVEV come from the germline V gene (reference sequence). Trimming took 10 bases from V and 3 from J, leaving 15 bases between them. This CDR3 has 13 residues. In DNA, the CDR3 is TGTGCCACCTCGGACAGATTGGAAGAGACCCAGTACTTC. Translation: CATSDRLEETQYF.

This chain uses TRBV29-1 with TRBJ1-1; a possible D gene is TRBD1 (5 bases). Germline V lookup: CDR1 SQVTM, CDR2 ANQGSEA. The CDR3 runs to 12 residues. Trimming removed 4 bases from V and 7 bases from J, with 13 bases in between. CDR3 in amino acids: CSVVTWGGEAFF. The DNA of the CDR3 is TGCAGCGTTGTTACCTGGGGGGGTGAAGCTTTCTTT. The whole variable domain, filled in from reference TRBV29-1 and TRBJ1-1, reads SAVISQKPSRDICQRGTSLTIQCQVDSQVTMMFWYRQQPGQSLTLIATANQGSEATYESGFVIDKFPISRPNLTFSTLTVSNMSPEDSSIYLCSVVTWGGEAFFGQGTRLTVV.

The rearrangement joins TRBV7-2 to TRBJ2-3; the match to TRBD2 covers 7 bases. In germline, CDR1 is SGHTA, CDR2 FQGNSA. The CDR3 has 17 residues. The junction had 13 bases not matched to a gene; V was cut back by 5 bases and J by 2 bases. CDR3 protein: CASSPTWTRPLTDTQYF. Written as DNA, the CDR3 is TGTGCCAGCAGCCCCACTTGGACTAGGCCCCTCACAGATACGCAGTATTTT. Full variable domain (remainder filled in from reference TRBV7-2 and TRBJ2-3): GAGVSQSPSNKVTEKGKDVELRCDPISGHTALYWYRQSLGQGLEFLIYFQGNSAPDKSGLPSDRFSAERTGGSVSTLTIQRTQQEDSAVYLCASSPTWTRPLTDTQYFGPGTRLTVL.

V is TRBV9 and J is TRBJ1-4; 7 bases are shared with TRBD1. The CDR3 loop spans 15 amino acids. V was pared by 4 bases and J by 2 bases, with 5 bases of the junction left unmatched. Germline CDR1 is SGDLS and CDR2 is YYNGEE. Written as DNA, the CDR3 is TGTGCCAGCAGCCCATCAGGGGGGACTAATGAAAAACTGTTTTTT. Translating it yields CASSPSGGTNEKLFF.

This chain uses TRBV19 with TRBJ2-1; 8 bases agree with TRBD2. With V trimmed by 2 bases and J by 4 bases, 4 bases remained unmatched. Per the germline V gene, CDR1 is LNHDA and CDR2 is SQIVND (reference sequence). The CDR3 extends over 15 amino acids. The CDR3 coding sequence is TGTGCCAGTAGTATAAACGGGAGGGAGTACAATGAGCAGTTCTTC. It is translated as CASSINGREYNEQFF.